This T cell receptor beta chain comes out of a study of cytomegalovirus exposure and HLA in healthy donors. In the study overall: Of around 400 genotyped donors, around 80% grouped in the Caucasian-associated ancestry cluster. The study's findings and limits: In a later analysis, productive TCRs from donors in an Asian-associated ancestry cluster reportedly carried fewer N-insertions than the cohort mean.

PCR employed 60 Vbeta and 13 Jbeta primers. The data were produced by immunoSEQ multiplex PCR, yet TCRdb's version contains in-frame clones alone and is incomplete. The data hold 170,000 or so clones, with 80% observed a single time. As concerns this clone: No antigen is known for it.

Healthy bone marrow donors made up the donors. The CDR3 sequence is 16 residues long. From germline, CDR1 is MGHRA and CDR2 YSYEKL. Losses at the gene ends were 0 bases for V and 4 bases for J; bases not matched to a gene: 6. The sequenced sample consisted of PBMCs. The V gene is TRBV4-1, the J gene TRBJ2-1; 7 bases are shared with TRBD2. The sequence derives from a man aged 35 to 55 in good health and CMV-seronegative. CDR3 residues: CASSQERGRVYNEQFF. The CDR3 DNA reads as TGCGCCAGCAGCCAAGAACGTGGGAGGGTATACAATGAGCAGTTCTTC.